These 21 T cell receptor beta chains share one sample of origin, sequenced in a study of shared clonotypes between healthy human individuals. Measured with immunoSEQ multiplex PCR; TCRdb has only the in-frame clones, and not every one. The sample has about 1.5 million clones; around 97% are singletons. Sequenced sample: naive CD4+ T cells sorted from blood. Subset indicated: CD45RA+ positively selected. These receptors originate from a man aged 30 to 39 in good health.

This chain links TRBV11-3 with TRBJ2-1; tentatively, D is TRBD2 (5 bases). The CDR3 is made up of 17 amino acids. The V end was cut by 1 base, the J end by 5 bases, with 18 bases between. From germline, CDR1 is SGHNT and CDR2 YENEEA. This chain's CDR3 is CASSLGELDSPHNEQFF. The CDR3 DNA is TGTGCCAGCAGCTTAGGAGAACTAGACTCACCTCACAATGAGCAGTTCTTC.

The chain couples TRBV11-3 to TRBJ2-1; TRBD1 might be the D (5 bases). The CDR3 runs to 15 residues. The V gene lost 0 bases and the J gene lost 4 bases, with 10 bases spanning the gap. Looked up from germline, CDR1 is SGHNT and CDR2 is YENEEA. The CDR3 is CASSLDSQGYNEQFF. Here the CDR3 DNA reads TGTGCCAGCAGCTTAGATAGTCAGGGATACAATGAGCAGTTCTTC.

The chain joins TRBV28 to TRBJ1-2; the D gene is possibly TRBD1 (5 bases). From germline, CDR1 is MDHEN and CDR2 SYDVKM. Trimming took 5 bases from V and 2 from J, leaving 12 bases between them. The CDR3 runs 14 residues. CDR3 region: CASSVGATNYGYTF. CDR3 nucleotide sequence: TGTGCCAGCAGTGTCGGGGCGACGAACTATGGCTACACCTTC.

The V and J genes are TRBV19 and TRBJ2-6; tentatively, D is TRBD1 (5 bases). Trimming took 1 base from V and 1 from J, leaving 11 bases between them. This CDR3 contains 17 residues. The germline gives CDR1 LNHDA, CDR2 SQIVND (reference sequence). CDR3 protein: CASSIGGAHSGANVLTF. For the CDR3, the DNA is TGTGCCAGTAGTATAGGGGGCGCGCATTCTGGGGCCAACGTCCTGACTTTC. Complete variable domain (other parts from reference TRBV19 and TRBJ2-6): DGGITQSPKYLFRKEGQNVTLSCEQNLNHDAMYWYRQDPGQGLRLIYYSQIVNDFQKGDIAEGYSVSREKKESFPLTVTSAQKNPTAFYLCASSIGGAHSGANVLTFGAGSRLTVL.

The chain has TRBV29-1 and TRBJ2-3; 13 bases fit TRBD2. Germline CDR1 is SQVTM and CDR2 is ANQGSEA. V shed 6 bases, J shed 0 bases, and the junction held 15 bases outside the gene matches. This CDR3 is built from 19 residues. CDR3 nucleotide sequence: TGCAGCGTCCCTGGTGGACAACTAGCGGGAGGGCCGAGCACAGATACGCAGTATTTT. This codes for CSVPGGQLAGGPSTDTQYF.

The CDR3 DNA is TGTGCCAGCAGCAGGGGGGGATACACCGGGGAGCTGTTTTTT. This codes for CASSRGGYTGELFF. This chain joins TRBV9 and TRBJ2-2; TRBD2 might be the D (7 bases). From germline, CDR1 is SGDLS and CDR2 YYNGEE. V lost 4 bases and J 3 bases, leaving 10 bases between the germline ends. This CDR3 has 14 residues.

This clone was seen just once. The CDR3: CASSYDLSSYNEQFF. In nucleotides, the CDR3 is TGTGCCAGCAGTTACGACCTAAGCTCCTACAATGAGCAGTTCTTC. The chain combines TRBV5-5 with TRBJ2-1; D is ambiguous. The CDR3 covers 15 residues. V lost 5 bases and J 0 bases, leaving 12 bases between the germline ends. The germline V gene has CDR1 SGHKS and CDR2 YYEKEE (reference sequence). Based on the CDR3 plus reference TRBV5-5 and TRBJ2-1, the full variable domain is DAGVTQSPTHLIKTRGQQVTLRCSPISGHKSVSWYQQVLGQGPQFIFQYYEKEERGRGNFPDRFSARQFPNYSSELNVNALLLGDSALYLCASSYDLSSYNEQFFGPGTRLTVL.

The rearrangement uses TRBV28 and TRBJ1-1; D is unresolved. The CDR3 is made up of 12 amino acids. V lost 7 bases, J lost 4 bases, and 10 bases lay in between. Looked up from germline, CDR1 is MDHEN and CDR2 is SYDVKM. As DNA, the CDR3 is TGTGCCAGCAAACAGTGGGCCACTGAAGCTTTCTTT. As protein: CASKQWATEAFF. Based on the CDR3 plus reference TRBV28 and TRBJ1-1, the full variable domain is DVKVTQSSRYLVKRTGEKVFLECVQDMDHENMFWYRQDPGLGLRLIYFSYDVKMKEKGDIPEGYSVSREKKERFSLILESASTNQTSMYLCASKQWATEAFFGQGTRLTVV.

CDR3 DNA: TGTGCCATCAGTGCACCTCGGGGGGGCTCCTACAATGAGCAGTTCTTC. Its protein is CAISAPRGGSYNEQFF. The rearrangement uses TRBV10-3 and TRBJ2-1; 8 positions agree with TRBD2. The CDR3 runs to 16 residues. Germline V gene data show CDR1 as ENHRY and CDR2 as SYGVKD. The junction had 5 bases not matched to a gene; V was cut back by 4 bases and J by 0 bases.

The gene calls are TRBV11-3 and TRBJ2-3; 8 bases match TRBD1. The ends lost 5 bases at V and 1 base at J; junction bases unmatched: 2. This CDR3 has 14 amino acids. CDR1 and CDR2 from the germline V gene are SGHNT and YENEEA. The CDR3 is CASSTQGGTDTQYF. Here the CDR3 DNA reads TGTGCCAGCAGCACACAGGGGGGCACAGATACGCAGTATTTT.

This sequence joins TRBV19 and TRBJ2-7; the D gene is possibly TRBD2 (6 bases). The CDR3 has 14 amino acids. The V end lost 7 bases, the J end lost 3 bases, and 16 bases lay between the germline ends. Germline loops: CDR1 LNHDA, CDR2 SQIVND (reference sequence). In DNA, the CDR3 is TGTGCCAGTAATAGGGGAGGCGGTTTCTACGAGCAGTACTTC. The encoded protein is CASNRGGGFYEQYF.

V and J are TRBV18 and TRBJ2-2, with D possibly TRBD2 on 5 matching bases. Deletions cut 2 bases from V and 3 bases from J, with 10 bases between. The CDR3 spans 15 residues. The germline V gene has CDR1 KGHSH and CDR2 LQKENI. The CDR3 is CASSPGGSDTGELFF. The CDR3 nucleotides are TGTGCCAGCTCACCAGGTGGGAGTGACACCGGGGAGCTGTTTTTT.

The genes are TRBV4-3 and TRBJ2-7; tentatively, D is TRBD2 (6 bases). Trimming stripped 2 bases from V and 2 bases from J, with 13 bases between. Germline CDR1 is LGHNA and CDR2 is YSLEER. The CDR3 is 15 amino acids. In DNA form, the CDR3 reads TGCGCCAGCAGCCAAAGCGGGCTAAACCCCTACGAGCAGTACTTC. It codes for CASSQSGLNPYEQYF.

V usage is TRBV7-9 and J usage is TRBJ1-5; D perhaps matches TRBD1 (5 bases). Trimming left V 4 bases short and J 1 base short, with 14 bases between. The CDR3 totals 16 residues. Looked up from germline, CDR1 is SEHNR and CDR2 is FQNEAQ (reference sequence). In DNA, the CDR3 is TGTGCCAGCAGCTCGAGGACAACCTCAAGCAATCAGCCCCAGCATTTT. As protein: CASSSRTTSSNQPQHF.

V and J are TRBV6-1 and TRBJ2-1; no clear D. Germline V gene sequence: CDR1 MNHNS, CDR2 SASEGT. The CDR3 length is 12 residues. Trimming took off 6 bases at V and 7 bases at J, with 10 bases between the two ends. CDR3 in DNA: TGTGCCAGCAGCCGGCAGTCAAATGAGCAGTTCTTC. This codes for CASSRQSNEQFF.

The chain couples TRBV5-4 to TRBJ1-1, with D possibly TRBD1 on 6 matching bases. The germline CDR1 and CDR2 sequences are SGHNT and YYREEE (reference sequence). The CDR3 contains 13 residues. The germline V and J ends were trimmed by 1 base and 7 bases, with 11 bases remaining between them. The CDR3 DNA follows: TGTGCCAGCAGCTTGCCAGACAGGCTTGAAGCTTTCTTT. The encoded protein is CASSLPDRLEAFF.

This clone appeared a single time. The rearrangement joins TRBV5-1 to TRBJ2-1; D is perhaps TRBD1 or TRBD2 (6 bases each). The V gene lost 0 bases and the J gene lost 0 bases, with 19 bases spanning the gap. This CDR3 comprises 19 residues. Germline-derived CDR1 and CDR2 are SGHRS and YFSETQ. Written as DNA, the CDR3 is TGCGCCAGCAGCTTGGAAACCTTCGGGGGCCGTAGCTCCTACAATGAGCAGTTCTTC. Its protein product is CASSLETFGGRSSYNEQFF.

For the CDR3, the DNA is TGTGCCAGCTCAAGGGACAGAAACACCATATATTTT. The encoded protein is CASSRDRNTIYF. The V and J genes are TRBV7-3 and TRBJ1-3; weak D call: TRBD1 (6 bases). Trimming took 8 bases from V and 5 from J, leaving 10 bases between them. The CDR3 runs 12 residues. The germline CDR1 and CDR2 sequences are SGHTA and FQGTGA.

V gene TRBV5-6 combines with J gene TRBJ1-5; the D is unclear. V was cut by 0 bases and J by 3 bases, with 10 bases left in between. CDR1 and CDR2 (germline): SGHDT, YYEEEE. The CDR3 totals 15 residues. The CDR3 region is CASSLGMGNNQPQHF. The CDR3 DNA is TGTGCCAGCAGCTTGGGGATGGGGAACAATCAGCCCCAGCATTTT.

The chain has TRBV14 and TRBJ2-3, with a possible D match to TRBD1 (6 bases). This CDR3 is built from 16 residues. With 1 base removed from V and 7 bases from J, the gap between germline ends came to 18 bases. Germline CDR1 reads SGHDN; CDR2 reads FVKESK. CDR3 coding DNA: TGTGCCAGCAGCCAAGTCCAGGGGAGTCCAATAAATACGCAGTATTTT. Amino acids: CASSQVQGSPINTQYF.

Notes on this clone: At one boundary the junction diverges from the germline segment, which might be a read error. The chain joins TRBV7-7 to TRBJ2-1, with 7 bases lining up with TRBD2. Germline loops: CDR1 SSHAT, CDR2 FNYEAQ (reference sequence). The CDR3 has 14 residues. CDR3 loop: CASSRDYGPGEQFF. CDR3 bases: TGTGCTAGCAGTCGGGACTACGGTCCTGGTGAGCAGTTCTTC.